The present entry profiles one TCR beta chain with its context. This specimen comes from a study of cytomegalovirus exposure and HLA in healthy donors. The CDR3 sequence is 14 residues long. Germline lookup yields CDR1 MDHEN and CDR2 SYDVKM. The V segment lost 2 bases and the J segment 5 bases; nucleotides outside the gene matches: 3. Primers included in the PCR were 60 Vbeta and 13 Jbeta primers. Produced via immunoSEQ multiplex PCR; TCRdb's table is partial and in-frame only. The sample yields about 160,000 clones, around 80% seen once. The sample consisted of PBMCs. This clonotype originated in a girl between 10 and 17 years old in good health and CMV-seropositive. The J gene is TRBJ2-7, the V gene TRBV28; 10 bases agree with TRBD2. CDR3 protein: CASSLRLAGDEQYF. The CDR3 DNA sequence: TGTGCCAGCAGTTTAAGGCTAGCGGGGGACGAGCAGTACTTC.